The 29 T cell receptor beta chains given below trace back to one sample, sequenced in a study of chemoradiotherapy in HPV16-positive cancers. Here immunoSEQ multiplex PCR was the method, and the copy in TCRdb shows in-frame clones only, minus some. The sample includes some 11,000 clones, around 71% of them seen just once. The specimen was obtained from a patient who underwent chemoradiotherapy. Receptors originate from a human donor with HPV-associated anogenital cancer.

CDR3 nucleotides: TGCAGCGTCGCAGGCAGGGGGTATGGCTACACCTTC. The encoded protein is CSVAGRGYGYTF. This chain joins TRBV29-1 and TRBJ1-2, with 7 positions matching TRBD1. In germline, CDR1 is SQVTM, CDR2 ANQGSEA. Germline trimming cut 6 bases from V and 5 bases from J; bases unmatched to any gene: 6. This CDR3 spans 12 amino acids.

The CDR3 reads CASSEDRDTEAFF. The CDR3 region has the DNA TGTGCCAGCAGTGAAGACAGAGACACTGAAGCTTTCTTT. This chain connects TRBV2 to TRBJ1-1; no clear D. V gave up 1 base and J gave up 3 bases, with 6 bases separating them. This CDR3 spans 13 amino acids. The germline gives CDR1 SNHLY, CDR2 FYNNEI.

The chain is built from TRBV27 and TRBJ2-7, with D possibly being TRBD1 (7 bases). Germline V lookup: CDR1 MNHEY, CDR2 SMNVEV (reference sequence). V lost 5 bases and J 0 bases, leaving 17 bases between the germline ends. The CDR3 has 16 residues. As DNA, the CDR3 is TGTGCCAGCAGTCCCGGCGGGGACAGTGGCTCCTACGAGCAGTACTTC. Residues: CASSPGGDSGSYEQYF.

V gene TRBV19 combines with J gene TRBJ1-2; D remains ambiguous. Trimming shortened V by 1 base and J by 0 bases, and 9 bases separated the two germline ends. This CDR3 has 15 residues. CDR1 is LNHDA and CDR2 is SQIVND in the germline V gene (reference sequence). The CDR3 nucleotides are TGTGCCAGTAGTATAGTTGGTGCAACTAACTATGGCTACACCTTC. Translation: CASSIVGATNYGYTF.

The chain links TRBV27 to TRBJ2-3, with TRBD2 identical over 12 bases. The CDR3 is 18 amino acids. The J segment lost 2 bases and the V segment lost 6 bases, leaving 12 bases of the junction unmatched. The germline V gene encodes CDR1 MNHEY and CDR2 SMNVEV (reference sequence). CDR3 amino acids: CASSPGLAGDSITDTQYF. As DNA, the CDR3 is TGTGCCAGCAGCCCGGGACTAGCGGGCGACTCCATCACAGATACGCAGTATTTT.

The chain combines TRBV27 with TRBJ2-7; 8 bases line up with TRBD2. The germline gives CDR1 MNHEY, CDR2 SMNVEV (reference sequence). There are 15 residues in the CDR3. V shed 5 bases and J 2 bases; nucleotides not matched to a gene: 8. The CDR3 reads CASSPRVSGTYEQYF. For the CDR3, the DNA is TGTGCCAGCAGTCCCCGGGTTAGCGGGACCTACGAGCAGTACTTC.

The rearrangement links TRBV27 to TRBJ2-3; 8 nucleotides agree with TRBD2. Unmatched junction bases numbered 11, after V lost 4 bases and J lost 5 bases. Per the germline V gene, CDR1 is MNHEY and CDR2 is SMNVEV (reference sequence). This CDR3 region has 16 residues. CDR3 protein: CASSWGGGREGDTQYF. The CDR3 nucleotides are TGTGCCAGCAGTTGGGGCGGGGGGCGAGAAGGAGATACGCAGTATTTT.

This clone was observed a few times. CDR3 nucleotide sequence: TGCGCCAGCAGCCGACTAGCGGGAGGGGGTAACACAGATACGCAGTATTTT. Its translation is CASSRLAGGGNTDTQYF. This chain joins TRBV5-1 and TRBJ2-3, with 14 positions matching TRBD2. The J segment lost 2 bases and the V segment lost 4 bases, leaving 6 bases of the junction unmatched. The CDR3 is made up of 17 amino acids. From germline, CDR1 is SGHRS and CDR2 YFSETQ.

The chain joins TRBV5-1 to TRBJ1-2; D is unclear. Germline V gene data show CDR1 as SGHRS and CDR2 as YFSETQ. The CDR3 covers 15 residues. Trimming took off 4 bases at V and 0 bases at J, with 13 bases between the two ends. CDR3 nucleotide sequence: TGCGCCAGCAGCCCAGTCGAGGGAGCTAACTATGGCTACACCTTC. Translating it yields CASSPVEGANYGYTF.

This chain links TRBV7-2 with TRBJ2-1; 7 bases line up with TRBD1. V dropped 5 bases and J dropped 6; count of bases not matched to a gene: 7. This CDR3 has 14 amino acids. CDR1 is SGHTA, CDR2 FQGNSA, per germline. The CDR3 region has the DNA TGTGCCAGCAGCGCCGACAGGGTGGGCAATGAGCAGTTCTTC. Translating gives CASSADRVGNEQFF. Combining the CDR3 with reference TRBV7-2 and TRBJ2-1 gives the whole variable domain GAGVSQSPSNKVTEKGKDVELRCDPISGHTALYWYRQSLGQGLEFLIYFQGNSAPDKSGLPSDRFSAERTGGSVSTLTIQRTQQEDSAVYLCASSADRVGNEQFFGPGTRLTVL.

The gene calls are TRBV11-2 and TRBJ2-3; D may match TRBD1 or TRBD2 (6 bases each). V shed 6 bases and J shed 0 bases, with 10 bases lying between them. The CDR3 is 14 amino acids. Germline-derived CDR1 and CDR2 are SGHAT and FQNNGV. CDR3 nucleotide sequence: TGTGCCAGCAGAGAAGGGGGGAGCACAGATACGCAGTATTTT. Protein product: CASREGGSTDTQYF.

This rearrangement joins TRBV6-6 to TRBJ1-4; no definite D call. The CDR3 loop spans 12 amino acids. Trimming took off 11 bases at V and 4 bases at J, with 11 bases between the two ends. The germline gives CDR1 MNHNY, CDR2 SVGAGI (reference sequence). The CDR3 DNA is TGTGCCTCCTGGACCAATAATGAAAAACTGTTTTTT. As protein: CASWTNNEKLFF.

Notes on this clone: One end of the junction does not line up with germline, which may come from a read error. The chain couples TRBV11-1 to TRBJ1-2, with D possibly being TRBD1 (6 bases). This CDR3 comprises 11 residues. Germline values: CDR1 SGHAT, CDR2 FQDESV (reference sequence). CDR3 amino acids: CASSSRGSSSF. CDR3 DNA sequence: TGTGCCAGCAGCTCCAGGGGTTCGTCCTCCTTC.

V usage is TRBV6-1 and J usage is TRBJ2-7; TRBD1 might be the D (6 bases). CDR3 length equals 15 residues. Germline values: CDR1 MNHNS, CDR2 SASEGT. V gave up 4 bases and J gave up 4 bases, with 17 bases separating them. CDR3 sequence: CASSVETGSAYEQYF. The CDR3 DNA sequence: TGTGCCAGCAGTGTTGAGACAGGAAGCGCGTACGAGCAGTACTTC.

The rearrangement joins TRBV30 to TRBJ2-3, with D hard to call. The ends were cut back, 8 bases at V and 1 base at J, with 16 bases in the middle. The germline gives CDR1 GTSNPN, CDR2 SVGIG (reference sequence). The CDR3 spans 14 residues. CDR3 sequence: CAGSYQFGTDTQYF. As DNA, the CDR3 is TGTGCCGGATCCTACCAGTTTGGCACAGATACGCAGTATTTT.

This chain connects TRBV10-3 to TRBJ1-3; perhaps TRBD1 as D (5 bases). Germline assignment: CDR1 ENHRY and CDR2 SYGVKD. CDR3 length: 15 amino acids. The V end lost 3 bases, the J end lost 4 bases, and 13 bases lay between the germline ends. CDR3 nucleotides: TGTGCCATCAGTGACGGAGGGGCGGAGGGAAACACCATATATTTT. This encodes CAISDGGAEGNTIYF.

This clone was recorded only once. The genes are TRBV7-9 and TRBJ2-7; D is unresolved. The germline V gene has CDR1 SEHNR and CDR2 FQNEAQ (reference sequence). There are 12 residues in the CDR3. The V end was cut by 2 bases, the J end by 2 bases, with 4 bases between. The CDR3 nucleotides are TGTGCCAGCAGCTTACTACCCTACGAGCAGTACTTC. Translation gives CASSLLPYEQYF.

The chain uses TRBV5-6 and TRBJ1-6, with a tentative D call TRBD1 (6 bases). Deletions cut 1 base from V and 13 bases from J, with 12 bases between. The CDR3 runs 13 residues. CDR1 SGHDT and CDR2 YYEEEE come from the germline V gene. This chain's CDR3 is CASSLRGETPLHF. The DNA for the CDR3 is TGTGCCAGCAGCTTGAGGGGGGAAACCCCCCTCCACTTT. The variable domain in full, with the rest retrieved from reference TRBV5-6 and TRBJ1-6, is DAGVTQSPTHLIKTRGQQVTLRCSPKSGHDTVSWYQQALGQGPQFIFQYYEEEERQRGNFPDRFSGHQFPNYSSELNVNALLLGDSALYLCASSLRGETPLHFGNGTRLTVT.

The chain links TRBV19 to TRBJ1-5; 7 positions agree with TRBD1. CDR1 LNHDA and CDR2 SQIVND come from the germline V gene (reference sequence). The CDR3 spans 14 residues. J gave up 3 bases and V 3 bases, and 2 bases lay outside the gene matches. CDR3: CASSMGQNNQPQHF. For the CDR3, the DNA is TGTGCCAGTAGTATGGGACAGAACAATCAGCCCCAGCATTTT.

This clone was seen a handful of times. The CDR3 sequence: CAWSYQWAGRVAYEQYF. The CDR3, as DNA: TGTGCCTGGAGTTACCAGTGGGCTGGCAGGGTGGCCTACGAGCAGTACTTC. V usage is TRBV30 and J usage is TRBJ2-7, with a weak D call TRBD1 (5 bases). Germline CDR1 GTSNPN, CDR2 SVGIG (reference sequence). V was trimmed by 2 bases and J by 2 bases, leaving 22 bases between them. The CDR3 runs 17 residues.

This chain connects TRBV4-2 to TRBJ1-2; no clear D gene. V lost 0 bases and J lost 4, with 0 bases in between. The germline CDR1 and CDR2 sequences are LGHNA and YNFKEQ. This CDR3 is built from 11 residues. The CDR3 sequence: CASSQDYGYTF. The DNA for the CDR3 is TGTGCCAGCAGCCAAGACTATGGCTACACCTTC.

The chain has TRBV11-2 and TRBJ1-4; a possible D gene is TRBD1 (5 bases). Trimming removed 5 bases from V and 3 bases from J, with 10 bases in between. The CDR3 sequence is 14 residues long. Germline values: CDR1 SGHAT, CDR2 FQNNGV. The CDR3 reads CASSLGVANEKLFF. DNA of the CDR3: TGTGCCAGCAGCCTGGGGGTGGCTAATGAAAAACTGTTTTTT.

J is TRBJ1-1 and V is TRBV18; TRBD1 is a possible D gene (6 bases). The CDR3 is 18 amino acids. Trimming left V 0 bases short and J 0 bases short, with 17 bases between. Looked up from germline, CDR1 is KGHSH and CDR2 is LQKENI. The CDR3 bases are TGTGCCAGCTCACCACCGAGTGATCCGCACAGGGTGAACACTGAAGCTTTCTTT. It is translated as CASSPPSDPHRVNTEAFF.

CDR3 in DNA: TGTGCCAGCGGAAAGGGGCGCGAGCAGTACTTC. Translated: CASGKGREQYF. The chain uses TRBV7-2 and TRBJ2-7; possible D gene TRBD1, 5 bases. V was clipped by 8 bases and J by 6 bases, with 11 bases between them. This CDR3 contains 11 residues. Germline CDR1 SGHTA, CDR2 FQGNSA.

This clone showed up just a few times. V and J are TRBV5-1 and TRBJ1-1, with D perhaps TRBD1 (5 bases). Germline V gene sequence: CDR1 SGHRS, CDR2 YFSETQ. CDR3 size: 14 residues. The V end was cut by 5 bases, the J end by 7 bases, with 18 bases between. The CDR3 nucleotides are TGCGCCAGCAGGGGAGGGGAGGGGAGACATGAAGCTTTCTTT. Its translation: CASRGGEGRHEAFF.

The chain couples TRBV28 to TRBJ1-2, with D maybe TRBD1 (5 bases). The CDR3 has 11 residues. CDR1 and CDR2 (germline): MDHEN, SYDVKM. Between the trimmed V and J ends, which lost 9 bases and 10 bases, there was a span of 15 bases. The CDR3 nucleotides read TGTGCCAGTCTCGGGACGGCCGCCTACACCTTC. Residues: CASLGTAAYTF.

The chain employs TRBV7-8 and TRBJ2-1, with no clear D. V was clipped by 7 bases and J by 2 bases, with 15 bases between them. The CDR3 covers 15 residues. The germline V gene has CDR1 SGHVS and CDR2 FQNEAQ. CDR3 protein: CASTYDPNAYNEQFF. The CDR3 nucleotides read TGTGCCAGCACCTACGATCCCAACGCCTACAATGAGCAGTTCTTC.

The chain has TRBV2 and TRBJ2-1; the D is unclear. This CDR3 is 11 amino acids long. Germline loops: CDR1 SNHLY, CDR2 FYNNEI. Trimming shortened V by 4 bases and J by 6 bases, and 4 bases separated the two germline ends. The chain's CDR3 is CASSVGNEQFF. The DNA of the CDR3 is TGTGCCAGCAGTGTTGGCAATGAGCAGTTCTTC.

The CDR3 DNA reads TGTGCCAGCTCCCTCCCCGGACAGGGAGTCTTCGAGCAGTACTTC. Protein sequence: CASSLPGQGVFEQYF. The V gene is TRBV18, the J gene TRBJ2-7, with TRBD1 matching 8 bases. The CDR3 has 15 residues. From germline, CDR1 is KGHSH and CDR2 LQKENI. Unmatched junction bases numbered 13, after V lost 6 bases and J lost 6 bases.